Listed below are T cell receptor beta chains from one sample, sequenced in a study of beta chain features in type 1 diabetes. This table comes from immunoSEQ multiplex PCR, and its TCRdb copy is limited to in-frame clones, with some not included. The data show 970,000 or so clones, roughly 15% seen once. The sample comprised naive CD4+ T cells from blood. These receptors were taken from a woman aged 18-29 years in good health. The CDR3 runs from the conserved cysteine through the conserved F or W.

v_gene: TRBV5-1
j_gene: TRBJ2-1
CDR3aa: CASSLAGERKQFF

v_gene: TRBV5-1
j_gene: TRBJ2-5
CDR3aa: CASSFPPTTGRQETQYF

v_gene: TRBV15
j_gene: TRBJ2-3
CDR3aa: CATSRVGGREQYF

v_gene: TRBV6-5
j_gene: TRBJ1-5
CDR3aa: CASSRLGEGNQPQHF

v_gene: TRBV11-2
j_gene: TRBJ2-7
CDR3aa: CASSLDRGSGEQYF

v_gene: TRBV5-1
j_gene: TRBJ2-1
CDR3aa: CASSLALAGYNEQFF

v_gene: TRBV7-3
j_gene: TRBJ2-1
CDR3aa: CASSFLAGGPGNEQFF

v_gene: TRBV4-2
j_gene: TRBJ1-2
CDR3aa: CASSPNPTDLYGYTF

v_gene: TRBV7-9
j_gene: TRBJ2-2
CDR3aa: CASSSLSGELFF

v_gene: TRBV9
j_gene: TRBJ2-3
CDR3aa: CASSVGWQDPSTDTQYF

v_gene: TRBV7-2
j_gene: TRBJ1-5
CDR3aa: CASSLAENQPQHF

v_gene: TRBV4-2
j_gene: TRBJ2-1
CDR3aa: CASSQLLGGNEQFF

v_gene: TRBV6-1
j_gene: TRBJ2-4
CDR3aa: CASRDGVAKNIQYF

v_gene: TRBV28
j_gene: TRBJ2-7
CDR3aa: CASSYPYGPYEQYF

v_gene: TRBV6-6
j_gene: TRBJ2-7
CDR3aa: CASSLVRGRSAYEQYF